Detailed here is one T cell receptor beta chain. The data were obtained in a study of blood T cell repertoires in COVID-19. In the authors' workflow: Estimation of nucleated cell counts was performed using reference gene primer amplification. Clones were read by immunoSEQ multiplex PCR, and TCRdb kept only the in-frame ones, dropping some. V and J calls and clone size are those listed in that table; D and trimming were worked out from the DNA. The sample has around 100,000 clones; about 85% are singletons. Germline V gene lookup returns CDR1 SGHAT and CDR2 FQNNGV. The V gene end was trimmed by 4 bases and the J gene end by 4 bases; junction bases not matched to a gene: 17. The CDR3 is made up of 19 amino acids.

Sequenced sample: peripheral blood. The clonotype was recovered from a man aged 50-59 years in a cohort sampled during active COVID-19. The V gene is TRBV11-2, the J gene TRBJ2-1; 9 nucleotides align to TRBD1. The CDR3 region has the DNA TGTGCCAGCAGCTCACCGGGACAGGGAAGGGGGGGGATATACAATGAGCAGTTCTTC. Protein product: CASSSPGQGRGGIYNEQFF. Complete variable domain (other parts from reference TRBV11-2 and TRBJ2-1): EAGVAQSPRYKIIEKRQSVAFWCNPISGHATLYWYQQILGQGPKLLIQFQNNGVVDDSQLPKDRFSAERLKGVDSTLKIQPAKLEDSAVYLCASSSPGQGRGGIYNEQFFGPGTRLTVL.